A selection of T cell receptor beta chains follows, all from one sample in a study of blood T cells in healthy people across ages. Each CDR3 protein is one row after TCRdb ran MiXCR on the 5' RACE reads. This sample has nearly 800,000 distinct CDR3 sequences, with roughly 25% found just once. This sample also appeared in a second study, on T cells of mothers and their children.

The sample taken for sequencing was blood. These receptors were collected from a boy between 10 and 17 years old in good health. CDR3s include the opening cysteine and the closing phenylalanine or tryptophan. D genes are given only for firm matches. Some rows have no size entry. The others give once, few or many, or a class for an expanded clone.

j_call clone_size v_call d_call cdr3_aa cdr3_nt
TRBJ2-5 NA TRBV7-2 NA CASSLGSFGETQYF TGTGCCAGCAGCTTAGGTTCGTTCGGGGAGACCCAGTACTTC
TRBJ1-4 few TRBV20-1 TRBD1 CSATRGTGPPTNEKLFF TGCAGTGCCACGCGCGGGACAGGTCCTCCAACTAATGAAAAACTGTTTTTT
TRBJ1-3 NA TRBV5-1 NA CASSLEGTGNTIYF TGCGCCAGCAGCTTGGAGGGTACTGGAAACACCATATATTTT
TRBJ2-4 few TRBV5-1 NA CASSQDGTASKNIQYF TGCGCCAGCAGCCAAGATGGGACGGCCTCCAAAAACATTCAGTACTTC
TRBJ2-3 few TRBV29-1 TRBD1 CSVPRPGTGLPDTQYF TGCAGCGTTCCAAGACCCGGGACAGGGTTACCAGATACGCAGTATTTT
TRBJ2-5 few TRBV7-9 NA CASSQDGRQETQYF TGTGCCAGCAGCCAGGACGGACGACAAGAGACCCAGTACTTC
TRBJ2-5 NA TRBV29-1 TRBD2 CSVGTSGGATQYF TGCAGCGTAGGGACTAGCGGAGGGGCGACCCAGTACTTC
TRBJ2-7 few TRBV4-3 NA CASSLQLQGPYEQYF TGCGCCAGCAGCCTACAGCTCCAGGGCCCCTACGAGCAGTACTTC
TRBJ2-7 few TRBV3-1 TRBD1 CASSHLDRGHYEQYF TGTGCCAGCAGCCATTTGGACAGGGGCCACTACGAGCAGTACTTC
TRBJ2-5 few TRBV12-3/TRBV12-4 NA CASSLGAAGLGTQYF TGTGCCAGCAGTTTAGGGGCAGCCGGGTTAGGGACCCAGTACTTC
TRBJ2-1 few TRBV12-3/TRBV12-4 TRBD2 CASSLTGGLAGGPYNEQFF TGTGCCAGCAGTTTGACAGGAGGACTAGCGGGAGGGCCCTACAATGAGCAGTTCTTC
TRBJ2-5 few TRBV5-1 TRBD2 CASSSTRGGQETQYF TGCGCCAGCAGCTCGACCCGGGGGGGTCAAGAGACCCAGTACTTC
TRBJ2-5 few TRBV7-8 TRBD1 CASSWGQAERETQYF TGTGCCAGCAGCTGGGGACAGGCGGAGCGGGAGACCCAGTACTTC
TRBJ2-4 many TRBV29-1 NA CSVEYDTKNIQYF TGCAGCGTTGAATACGACACCAAAAACATTCAGTACTTC
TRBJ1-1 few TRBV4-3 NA CASRKADTEAFF TGCGCCAGCAGAAAGGCAGACACTGAAGCTTTCTTT
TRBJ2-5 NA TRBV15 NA CATSRLLLGGALLGETQYF TGTGCCACCAGCAGATTACTACTAGGGGGGGCTCTTTTGGGCGAGACCCAGTACTTC
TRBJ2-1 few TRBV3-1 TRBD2 CASIPASGGGEQFF TGTGCCAGCATCCCGGCTAGCGGGGGGGGTGAGCAGTTCTTC
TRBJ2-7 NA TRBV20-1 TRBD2 CSARRRGFLYEQYF TGCAGTGCAAGAAGGCGGGGGTTCCTCTACGAGCAGTACTTC
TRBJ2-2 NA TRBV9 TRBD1 CATHPGTGVTGELFF TGTGCCACACATCCCGGGACAGGGGTCACCGGGGAGCTGTTTTTT
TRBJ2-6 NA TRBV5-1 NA CASSLGRITRSGANVLTF TGCGCCAGCAGCTTGGGACGGATTACCCGCTCTGGGGCCAACGTCCTGACTTTC
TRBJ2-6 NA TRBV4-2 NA CASSQDSASGANVLTF TGTGCCAGCAGCCAAGACAGCGCCTCTGGGGCCAACGTCCTGACTTTC
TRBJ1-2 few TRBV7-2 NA CASSLVFVGTDLYGYTF TGTGCCAGCAGCTTAGTGTTTGTGGGAACCGATCTCTATGGCTACACCTTC
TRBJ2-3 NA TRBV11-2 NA CASSSISNTQYF TGTGCCAGCAGCTCGATATCCAATACGCAGTATTTT
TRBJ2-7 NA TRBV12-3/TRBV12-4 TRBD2 CASSHDLGAGAYEQYF TGTGCCAGCAGCCACGACCTGGGAGCGGGAGCCTACGAGCAGTACTTC
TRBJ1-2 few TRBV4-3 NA CASSQDGVSYGYTF TGCGCCAGCAGCCAAGATGGAGTTAGCTATGGCTACACCTTC